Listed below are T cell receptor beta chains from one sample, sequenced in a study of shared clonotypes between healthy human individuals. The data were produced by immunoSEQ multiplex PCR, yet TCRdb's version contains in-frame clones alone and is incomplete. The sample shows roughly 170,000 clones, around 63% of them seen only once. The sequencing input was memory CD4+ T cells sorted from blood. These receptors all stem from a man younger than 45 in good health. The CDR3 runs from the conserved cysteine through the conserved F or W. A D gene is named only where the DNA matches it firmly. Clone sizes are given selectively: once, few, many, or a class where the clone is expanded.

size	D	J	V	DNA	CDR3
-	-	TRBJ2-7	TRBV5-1	TGCGCCAGCAGCTTGGAGGCGGACTACGAGCAGTACTTC	CASSLEADYEQYF
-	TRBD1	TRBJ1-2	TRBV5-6	TGTGCCAGCAGCTTTTTAGGGGACAGGGAAAAACAAGGGTCCTTC	CASSFLGDREKQGSF
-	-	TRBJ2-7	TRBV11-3	TGTGCCAGCAGCGGAGATGGCAGGAGGTCCTACGAGCAGTACTTC	CASSGDGRRSYEQYF
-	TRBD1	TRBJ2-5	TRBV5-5	TGTGCCAGCAGCCCCTTGGTTGCAGGGGGAGAGACCCAGTACTTC	CASSPLVAGGETQYF
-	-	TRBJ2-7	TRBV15	TGTGCCACCAGCAGACGGGGGAACGAGCAGTACTTC	CATSRRGNEQYF
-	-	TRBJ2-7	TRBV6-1	TGTGCCAGCAGTGAACCCGCTGGGGTAGGGGAGCAGTACTTC	CASSEPAGVGEQYF
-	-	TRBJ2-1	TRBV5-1	TGCGCCAGCTTGGCGGGTCCCTCCTACAATGAGCAGTTCTTC	CASLAGPSYNEQFF
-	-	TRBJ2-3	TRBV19	TGTGCCAGTAGTAGGACAGTTAGCACAGATACGCAGTATTTT	CASSRTVSTDTQYF
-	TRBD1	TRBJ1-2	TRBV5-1	TGCGCCAGCAGCTTAAATGACAGGGGCGGGTATGGCTACACCTTC	CASSLNDRGGYGYTF
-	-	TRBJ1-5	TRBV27	TGTGCCAGCAGTTTTTCCGGGAAGGGGGAGCCCCAGCATTTT	CASSFSGKGEPQHF
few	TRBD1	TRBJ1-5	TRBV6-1	TGTGCCAGCAGTGTATTGGGACAGGGACGTAGCAATCAGCCCCAGCATTTT	CASSVLGQGRSNQPQHF
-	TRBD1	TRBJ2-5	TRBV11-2	TGTGCCAGCAGCTCAACTCCTGACAGGGGGCTCGAGACCCAGTACTTC	CASSSTPDRGLETQYF
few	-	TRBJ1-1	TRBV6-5	TGTGCCAGCAGTTTACTCATGAACACTGAAGCTTTCTTT	CASSLLMNTEAFF
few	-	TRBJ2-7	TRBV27	TGTGCCAGCAGTCATGGACAGCCCTCCTACGAGCAGTACTTC	CASSHGQPSYEQYF
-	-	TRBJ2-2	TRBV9	TGTGCCAGCAGCGTAGCGGGGGACCCGCGGCTGATCGGGGAGCTGTTTTTT	CASSVAGDPRLIGELFF
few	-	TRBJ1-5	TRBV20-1	TGCAGTGCTCAGGGTTATCAGCCCCAGCATTTT	CSAQGYQPQHF
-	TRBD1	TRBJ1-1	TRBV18	TGTGCCAGCACCACCACAGGGGGGAACACTGAAGCTTTCTTT	CASTTTGGNTEAFF
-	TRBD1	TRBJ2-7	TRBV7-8	TGTGCCAGCAGCTTTGGGACAGGCCCCTACGAGCAGTACTTC	CASSFGTGPYEQYF
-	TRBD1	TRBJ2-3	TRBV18	TGTGCCAGCTCACCAGGGACAGGGAGCACAGATACGCAGTATTTT	CASSPGTGSTDTQYF
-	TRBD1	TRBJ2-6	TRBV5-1	TGCGCCAGCAGCCCGCGGACAGGGAACCCCGGAGGGGCCAACGTCCTGACTTTC	CASSPRTGNPGGANVLTF
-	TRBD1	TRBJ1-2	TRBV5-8	TGTGCCAGCAGCCGACAGGGGTCGAACTATGGCTACACCTTC	CASSRQGSNYGYTF
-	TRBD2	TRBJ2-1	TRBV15	TGTGCCACCAGCAGAGATGAGGGCCTAGCGGGAGGGCGAGAGCAGTTCTTC	CATSRDEGLAGGREQFF
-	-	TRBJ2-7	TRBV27	TGTGCCAGCAGTTTATCGTACGGGAGTATCTACGAGCAGTACTTC	CASSLSYGSIYEQYF
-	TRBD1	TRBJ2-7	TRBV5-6	TGTGCCAGCAGCCCCAGGGACAGAAACGACTACGAGCAGTACTTC	CASSPRDRNDYEQYF